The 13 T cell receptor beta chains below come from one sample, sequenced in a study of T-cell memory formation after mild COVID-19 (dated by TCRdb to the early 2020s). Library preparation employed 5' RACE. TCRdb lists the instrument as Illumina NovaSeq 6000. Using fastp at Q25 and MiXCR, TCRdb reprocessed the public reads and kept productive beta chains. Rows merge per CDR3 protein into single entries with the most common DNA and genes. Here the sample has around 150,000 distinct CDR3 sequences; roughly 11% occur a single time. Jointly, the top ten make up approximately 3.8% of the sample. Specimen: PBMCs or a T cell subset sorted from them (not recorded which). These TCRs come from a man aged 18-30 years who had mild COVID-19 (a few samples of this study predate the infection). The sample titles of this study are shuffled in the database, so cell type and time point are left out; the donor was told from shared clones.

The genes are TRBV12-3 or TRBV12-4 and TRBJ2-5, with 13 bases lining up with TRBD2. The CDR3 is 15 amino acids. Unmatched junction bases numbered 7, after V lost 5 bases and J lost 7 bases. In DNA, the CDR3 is TGTGCCAGCAGTCTGACTAGCGGGGGGCTCCGGACCCAGTACTTC. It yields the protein CASSLTSGGLRTQYF.

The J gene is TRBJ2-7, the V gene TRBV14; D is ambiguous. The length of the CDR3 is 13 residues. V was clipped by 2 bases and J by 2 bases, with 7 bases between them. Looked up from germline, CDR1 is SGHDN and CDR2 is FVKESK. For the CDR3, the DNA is TGTGCCAGCAGCCAAATCGGAGCCTACGAGCAGTACTTC. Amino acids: CASSQIGAYEQYF.

The CDR3 region has the DNA TGTGCCAGTATGGGACAGGGGGACAATGAGCAGTTCTTC. It translates to CASMGQGDNEQFF. V is TRBV2 and J is TRBJ2-1; 11 bases agree with TRBD1. V dropped 9 bases and J dropped 5; count of bases not matched to a gene: 3. Germline CDR1 is SNHLY and CDR2 is FYNNEI. The CDR3 has 13 amino acids. Using reference TRBV2 and TRBJ2-1 for the parts outside the CDR3, the full variable domain is EPEVTQTPSHQVTQMGQEVILRCVPISNHLYFYWYRQILGQKVEFLVSFYNNEISEKSEIFDDQFSVERPDGSNFTLKIRSTKLEDSAMYFCASMGQGDNEQFFGPGTRLTVL.

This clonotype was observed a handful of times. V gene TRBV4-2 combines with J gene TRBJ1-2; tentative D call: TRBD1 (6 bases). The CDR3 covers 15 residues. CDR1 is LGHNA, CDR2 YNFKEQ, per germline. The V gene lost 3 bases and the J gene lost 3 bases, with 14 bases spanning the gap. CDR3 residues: CASSQDRQAYYGYTF. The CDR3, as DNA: TGTGCCAGCAGCCAGGACCGACAGGCCTACTATGGCTACACCTTC.

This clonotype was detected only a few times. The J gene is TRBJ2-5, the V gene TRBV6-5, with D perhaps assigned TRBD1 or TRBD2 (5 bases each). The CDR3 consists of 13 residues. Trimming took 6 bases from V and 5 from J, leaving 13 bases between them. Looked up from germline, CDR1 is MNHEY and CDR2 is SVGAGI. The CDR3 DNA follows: TGTGCCAGCAGCCTCGATTGGGGGGAGACCCAGTACTTC. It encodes CASSLDWGETQYF.

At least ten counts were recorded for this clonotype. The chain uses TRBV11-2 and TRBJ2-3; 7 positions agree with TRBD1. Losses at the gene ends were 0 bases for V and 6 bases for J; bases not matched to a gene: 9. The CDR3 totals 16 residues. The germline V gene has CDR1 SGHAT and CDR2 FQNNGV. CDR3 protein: CASSLEGGLKVDTQYF. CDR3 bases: TGTGCCAGCAGCTTAGAAGGGGGCCTCAAGGTGGATACGCAGTATTTT. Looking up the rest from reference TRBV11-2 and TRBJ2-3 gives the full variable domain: EAGVAQSPRYKIIEKRQSVAFWCNPISGHATLYWYQQILGQGPKLLIQFQNNGVVDDSQLPKDRFSAERLKGVDSTLKIQPAKLEDSAVYLCASSLEGGLKVDTQYFGPGTRLTVL.

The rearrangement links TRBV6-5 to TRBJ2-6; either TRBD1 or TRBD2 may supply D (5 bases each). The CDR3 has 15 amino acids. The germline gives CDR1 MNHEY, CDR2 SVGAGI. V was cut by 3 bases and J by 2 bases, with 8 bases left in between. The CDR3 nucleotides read TGTGCCAGCAGTTATGGGGGTGCTGGGGCCAACGTCCTGACTTTC. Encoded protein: CASSYGGAGANVLTF.

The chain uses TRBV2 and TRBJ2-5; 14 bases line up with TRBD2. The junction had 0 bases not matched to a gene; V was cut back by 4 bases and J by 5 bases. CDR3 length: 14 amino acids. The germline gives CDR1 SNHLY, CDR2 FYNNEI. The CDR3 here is CASSGTSGGETQYF. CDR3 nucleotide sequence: TGTGCCAGCAGTGGGACTAGCGGGGGGGAGACCCAGTACTTC. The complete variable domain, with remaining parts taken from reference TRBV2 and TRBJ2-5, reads EPEVTQTPSHQVTQMGQEVILRCVPISNHLYFYWYRQILGQKVEFLVSFYNNEISEKSEIFDDQFSVERPDGSNFTLKIRSTKLEDSAMYFCASSGTSGGETQYFGPGTRLLVL.

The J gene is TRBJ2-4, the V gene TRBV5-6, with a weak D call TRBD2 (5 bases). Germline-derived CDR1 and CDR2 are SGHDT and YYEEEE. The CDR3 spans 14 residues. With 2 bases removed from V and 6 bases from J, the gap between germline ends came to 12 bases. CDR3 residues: CASSFGIGGNIQYF. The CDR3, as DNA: TGTGCCAGCAGCTTCGGGATTGGAGGAAACATTCAGTACTTC.

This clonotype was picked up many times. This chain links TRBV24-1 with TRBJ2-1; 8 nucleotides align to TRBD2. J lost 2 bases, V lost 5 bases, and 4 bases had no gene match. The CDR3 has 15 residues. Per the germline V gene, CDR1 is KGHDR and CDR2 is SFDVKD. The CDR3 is CATSAAGGPYNEQFF. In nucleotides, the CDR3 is TGTGCCACCAGTGCCGCGGGGGGTCCCTACAATGAGCAGTTCTTC.

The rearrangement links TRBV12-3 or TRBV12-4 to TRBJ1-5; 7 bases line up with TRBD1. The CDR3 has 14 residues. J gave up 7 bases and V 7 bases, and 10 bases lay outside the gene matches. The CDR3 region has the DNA TGTGCCAGCACCTCGGGGGAGGGGGCACAGCCCCAGCATTTT. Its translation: CASTSGEGAQPQHF.

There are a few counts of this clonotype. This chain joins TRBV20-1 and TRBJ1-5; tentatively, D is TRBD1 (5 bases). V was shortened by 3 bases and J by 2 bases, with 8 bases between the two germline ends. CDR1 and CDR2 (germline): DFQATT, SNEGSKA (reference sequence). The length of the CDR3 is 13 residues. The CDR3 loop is CSASPGGNQPQHF. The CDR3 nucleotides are TGCAGTGCTAGCCCGGGGGGCAATCAGCCCCAGCATTTT.

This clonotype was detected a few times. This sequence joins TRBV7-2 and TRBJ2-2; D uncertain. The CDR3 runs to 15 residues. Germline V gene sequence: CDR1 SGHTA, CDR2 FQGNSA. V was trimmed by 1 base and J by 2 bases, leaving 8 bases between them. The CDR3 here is CASSLDSVNTGELFF. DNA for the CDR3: TGTGCCAGCAGCTTAGACTCTGTAAACACCGGGGAGCTGTTTTTT. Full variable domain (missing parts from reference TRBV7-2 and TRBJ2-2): GAGVSQSPSNKVTEKGKDVELRCDPISGHTALYWYRQSLGQGLEFLIYFQGNSAPDKSGLPSDRFSAERTGGSVSTLTIQRTQQEDSAVYLCASSLDSVNTGELFFGEGSRLTVL.